This TCR beta chain is drawn from a study of cytomegalovirus exposure and HLA in healthy donors. Study-level information: In a later analysis, the roughly 120 validation repertoires were reported to have used the same platform as the roughly 610 first-cohort repertoires. Study-wide results and limits: In vitro confirmation showed a few CMV-associated chains to be CMV antigen specific.

TCRdb's table, derived via immunoSEQ multiplex PCR, lists solely in-frame clones and lacks some. Among about 160,000 clones, less than 90% were seen once, and the ten largest hold approximately 5%. From germline, CDR1 is LGHNA and CDR2 YSLEER. Trimming took 5 bases from V and 1 from J, leaving 14 bases between them. The CDR3 runs to 15 residues. Concerning this clone itself: Antigen: not known.

This chain connects TRBV4-3 to TRBJ1-1; possibly TRBD1 for D (5 bases). Sequencing was done on a sample of PBMCs. The clonotype originates from a woman between 25 and 40 years old in good health and CMV-seronegative. The CDR3 region is CASSNPGRGNTEAFF. The CDR3 DNA follows: TGCGCCAGCAGCAACCCGGGACGTGGGAACACTGAAGCTTTCTTT.